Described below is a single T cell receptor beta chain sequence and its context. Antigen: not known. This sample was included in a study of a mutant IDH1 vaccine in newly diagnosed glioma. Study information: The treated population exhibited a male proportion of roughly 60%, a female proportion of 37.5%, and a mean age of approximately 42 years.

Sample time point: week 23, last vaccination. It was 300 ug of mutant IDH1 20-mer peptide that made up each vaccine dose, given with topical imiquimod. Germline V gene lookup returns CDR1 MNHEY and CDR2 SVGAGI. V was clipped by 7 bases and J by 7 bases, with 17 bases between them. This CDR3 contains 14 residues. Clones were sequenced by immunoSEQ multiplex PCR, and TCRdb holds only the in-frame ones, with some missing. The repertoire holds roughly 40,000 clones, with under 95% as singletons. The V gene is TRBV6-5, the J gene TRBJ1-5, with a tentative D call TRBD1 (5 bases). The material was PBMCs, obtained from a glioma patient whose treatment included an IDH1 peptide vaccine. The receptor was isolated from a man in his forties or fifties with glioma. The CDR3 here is CASTTGQGGQPQHF. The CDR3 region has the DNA TGTGCCAGCACCACGGGGCAGGGCGGGCAGCCCCAGCATTTT.